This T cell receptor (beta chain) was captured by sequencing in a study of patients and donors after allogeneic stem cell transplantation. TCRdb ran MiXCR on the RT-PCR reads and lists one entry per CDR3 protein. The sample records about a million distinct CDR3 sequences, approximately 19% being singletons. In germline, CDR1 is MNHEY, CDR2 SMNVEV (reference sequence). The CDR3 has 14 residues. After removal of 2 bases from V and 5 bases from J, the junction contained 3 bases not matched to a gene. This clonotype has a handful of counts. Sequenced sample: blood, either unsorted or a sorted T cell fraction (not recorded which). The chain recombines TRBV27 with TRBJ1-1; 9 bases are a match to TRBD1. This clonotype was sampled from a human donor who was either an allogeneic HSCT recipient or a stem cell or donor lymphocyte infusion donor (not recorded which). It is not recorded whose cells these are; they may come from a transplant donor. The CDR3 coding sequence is TGTGCCAGCAGTTTAACAGGGGGCCTGACTGAAGCTTTCTTT. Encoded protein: CASSLTGGLTEAFF.